This paragraph covers one TCR beta chain sequence. The sort gate was single viable CD3+CD4+CD8-CD45RO+ cells for memory CD4+ T cells. The sample originates from a study of memory CD4+ T cells and cytomegalovirus serostatus. Between the trimmed V and J ends, which lost 5 bases and 1 base, there was a span of 20 bases. Germline V gene lookup returns CDR1 SGHAT and CDR2 FQNNGV. The length of the CDR3 is 17 residues. This table comes from immunoSEQ multiplex PCR, and its TCRdb copy is limited to in-frame clones, with some not included. Here the sample spans 50,000 to 75,000 clones, 82% being singletons. The clonotype comes from an adult in good health and CMV-seronegative. This rearrangement joins TRBV11-2 to TRBJ1-2; tentative D call: TRBD1 (6 bases). Input material: memory CD4+ T cells from blood. CDR3 DNA sequence: TGTGCCAGCAGCCCAGACGGGGGGCGGTTAAATAACTATGGCTACACCTTC. Amino acids: CASSPDGGRLNNYGYTF.